This T cell receptor (beta chain) was captured by sequencing in a study of response to subunit inactivated influenza vaccine. The study, taken as a whole, reports: New T cells are recruited in small numbers by each seasonal influenza vaccination, according to the authors' suggestion.

TCRdb re-called the RT-PCR reads through MiXCR, storing one row per CDR3 protein. The sample records more than 700,000 distinct CDR3 sequences, 21% being singletons. About this clonotype: Its matching antigen is unknown.

The CDR3 loop spans 16 amino acids. Trimming removed 3 bases at V and 5 bases at J, with 20 bases between. Germline V CDR1 and CDR2: SGHDT, YYEEEE. The chain joins TRBV5-6 to TRBJ1-2, with D possibly matching TRBD1 (5 bases). Here the sequenced sample was PBMCs from blood, taken roughly 5 days after vaccination. This sequence was found in a man in his fifties who received an inactivated influenza vaccine. The CDR3: CASSYSGRLTAYGYTF. CDR3 bases: TGTGCCAGCAGCTACTCGGGACGCCTGACTGCTTATGGCTACACCTTC.